This T cell receptor (beta chain) was sequenced for a study of blood T cell repertoires in COVID-19. Study summary: Italy, Spain and the United States were the sources of the convalescent and acute COVID-19 samples. T cells, B-cell-depleted T cells, or PBMCs supplied cDNA or gDNA.

In the original workflow: How many nucleated cells were present was estimated from reference gene primer amplification. Assay used: immunoSEQ multiplex PCR; TCRdb lists only in-frame clones, some missing. V and J calls and clone size are copied from that table; D and trimming were computed from the DNA. The table includes 250,000 or so clones, roughly 86% detected once. CDR3 size: 15 residues. Germline lookup yields CDR1 SGDLS and CDR2 YYNGEE. V shed 3 bases and J shed 8 bases, with 17 bases lying between them. This chain connects TRBV9 to TRBJ1-4; D remains unclear. Material: peripheral blood. The clonotype was recovered from a woman in her 70s with active or convalescent COVID-19. CDR3 sequence reads: CASSAGNVIGEKLFF. CDR3 DNA: TGTGCCAGCAGCGCGGGAAACGTAATCGGGGAAAAACTGTTTTTT.